This T cell receptor (beta chain) was sequenced in a study of patients and donors after allogeneic stem cell transplantation. TCRdb re-analysed the RT-PCR reads in MiXCR, keeping a single row per CDR3 protein. The repertoire includes more than 850,000 distinct CDR3 sequences, around 17% of them detected once, and around 6% sits in the top ten. This clonotype turned up a few times. V lost 1 base, J lost 8 bases, and 14 bases lay in between. The CDR3 covers 14 residues. The V gene's germline CDR1 is SGHTA and CDR2 FQGNSA. Material for sequencing was blood, either unsorted or a sorted T cell fraction (not recorded which). The source is a human donor who was either an allogeneic HSCT recipient or a stem cell or donor lymphocyte infusion donor (not recorded which). It is not recorded whose cells these are; they may come from a transplant donor. The J gene is TRBJ1-1, the V gene TRBV7-2; a weak D match, TRBD1 (5 bases). CDR3 nucleotides: TGTGCCAGCAGCTTAGGGGGGGGTCTCTTGGAAGCTTTCTTT. This codes for CASSLGGGLLEAFF.